This is a list of T cell receptor beta chains from one sample in a study of human T cells and chemical hapten exposure. TCRdb recomputed calls from the RACE reads with MiXCR, one row per CDR3 protein. The sample carries about 98,000 distinct CDR3 sequences, less than 14% recorded once. The starting material was whole blood, obtained in connection with sensitization to the hapten diphenylcyclopropenone (DPC). These receptors came from a woman aged 55-70 years with alopecia areata. Some clones in this sample may be carry-over from other donors' samples. The CDR3 runs from the conserved cysteine through the conserved F or W. Clone size is not always given. Where it is, it says once, few, many or a class for expanded clones.

>TRBV5-1|many
CASSFTGTGHGYTF
>TRBV29-1|few
CSVEVLPGELFF
>TRBV29-1|many
CSVEGGGGPGTEAFF
>TRBV9|few
CASSAPGSLVEQFF
>TRBV6-6|many
CASSDRRSPLHF
>TRBV20-1|many
CSARGQVDQPQHF
>TRBV7-8|few
CASSPSGVYEQYF
>TRBV7-2|few
CASSIQEPYEQYF
>TRBV27|few
CASTNRPPGLNHNEQFF
>TRBV12-3/TRBV12-4|.
CASSLEGTRQGEAFF
>TRBV5-8|many
CASSLEGRQSYTF
>TRBV18|.
CASSQRQGDQPQHF
>TRBV10-1|many
CASSHSGASYEQYF
>TRBV12-3/TRBV12-4|few
CASSGTGSTNQPQHF
>TRBV30|.
CAWNPGTDTQYF
>TRBV4-1|.
CASSQDRETSGGAGQETQYF
>TRBV5-1|few
CASSLDGPGPAGRVYEQYF